The 31 T cell receptor beta chains in this list originate from one sample, sequenced in a study of blood T cells in healthy people across ages. Then a second PCR, running about 6 to 12 cycles, was carried out with a sample-barcoded 5' primer and a J-beta primer mix. TCRdb itself ran the 5' RACE reads through MiXCR, one entry per CDR3 protein. Altogether hundreds of thousands of distinct CDR3 sequences are present, about 52% being singletons, with the ten largest covering roughly a third. Input material: blood. These receptor sequences come from an older woman in good health.

This clonotype occurred a few times. The rearrangement links TRBV5-1 to TRBJ2-1, with TRBD2 as a possible D gene (6 bases). The CDR3 runs to 16 residues. The germline V gene has CDR1 SGHRS and CDR2 YFSETQ. V gave up 0 bases and J gave up 7 bases, with 17 bases separating them. The chain's CDR3 is CASSLASLPRGNEQFF. DNA of the CDR3: TGCGCCAGCAGCTTGGCCTCACTGCCCCGGGGGAATGAGCAGTTCTTC.

Here the CDR3 DNA reads TGTGCCAGCAGTACCACAGGGACTCAGCCCCAGCATTTT. It codes for CASSTTGTQPQHF. The chain recombines TRBV6-4 with TRBJ1-5, with D possibly TRBD1 on 6 matching bases. The CDR3 runs to 13 residues. CDR1 MRHNA and CDR2 SNTAGT come from the germline V gene. The V and J ends lost 5 bases and 6 bases respectively, with 11 bases between them.

This clonotype was seen a single time. It may be a read error: a sequence one base away is much more abundant. CDR3 region: CASSTMYEQFF. CDR3 sequence (DNA): TGTGCCAGCAGTACAATGTACGAGCAGTTCTTC. The chain couples TRBV28 to TRBJ2-1; no clear D gene. The CDR3 has 11 amino acids. V dropped 5 bases and J dropped 10 bases, with 9 bases sitting between them. CDR1 and CDR2 from the germline V gene are MDHEN and SYDVKM.

V and J are TRBV5-4 and TRBJ1-2; possible D gene TRBD1, 5 bases. Germline V gene lookup returns CDR1 SGHNT and CDR2 YYREEE (reference sequence). Trimming stripped 4 bases from V and 4 bases from J, with 14 bases between. The CDR3 runs to 14 residues. CDR3 loop: CASSRTGLIYGYTF. In DNA form, the CDR3 reads TGTGCCAGCAGCAGAACGGGACTAATCTATGGCTACACCTTC.

This clonotype was seen a handful of times. The CDR3: CASSLPEGQPITYEQYF. In DNA, the CDR3 is TGTGCCAGCAGTTTACCTGAAGGACAGCCTATTACCTACGAGCAGTACTTC. The V and J genes are TRBV28 and TRBJ2-5; weak D call: TRBD1 (6 bases). Near its end, the DNA agrees better with TRBJ2-7, so the J call may be wrong. Germline V lookup: CDR1 MDHEN, CDR2 SYDVKM. The CDR3 runs to 17 residues.

Of note for this clonotype: Just one base apart from a much larger clone, this may be a read error. The rearrangement links TRBV20-1 to TRBJ2-1, with 11 bases lining up with TRBD2. Germline lookup yields CDR1 DFQATT and CDR2 SNEGSKA (reference sequence). V lost 8 bases to trimming and J lost 4 bases; unmatched junction nucleotides: 10. CDR3 size: 15 residues. CDR3 sequence reads: CSTPPGLAEYNEQFF. The CDR3, as DNA: TGCAGTACTCCCCCGGGACTAGCGGAGTACAATGAGCAGTTCTTC.

The chain combines TRBV6-4 with TRBJ2-3; tentatively, D is TRBD1 (6 bases). V lost 5 bases and J lost 7, with 16 bases in between. The CDR3 length is 14 residues. CDR1 MRHNA and CDR2 SNTAGT come from the germline V gene. CDR3 region: CASSPDRNSNTQYF. The CDR3 DNA is TGTGCCAGCAGTCCGGACAGAAATAGTAATACGCAGTATTTT.

The chain employs TRBV6-5 and TRBJ2-3; TRBD2 matches 7 bases. The germline V gene has CDR1 MNHEY and CDR2 SVGAGI. Trimming removed 4 bases from V and 0 bases from J; junction bases left unmatched: 4. The CDR3 has 15 residues. Here the CDR3 reads CASSFTSASTDTQYF. As DNA, the CDR3 is TGTGCCAGCAGTTTCACTAGCGCTAGCACAGATACGCAGTATTTT.

Of note for this clonotype: At one of its ends the junction is not consistent with the germline gene, which may arise from a read error. The V call is TRBV5-1, the J call TRBJ1-1, with no clear D. Germline V gene sequence: CDR1 SGHRS, CDR2 YFSETQ. The CDR3 has 15 residues. CDR3 bases: TGCGTCAGCAGCTTGGGTGTACAGCAGAACACTGAAGCTTTCTTT. This encodes CVSSLGVQQNTEAFF.

With respect to this clonotype: At one end the junction does not follow the germline gene, possibly because of a read error. The chain couples TRBV11-2 to TRBJ1-6; 9 bases are shared with TRBD1. The CDR3 consists of 16 residues. CDR1 and CDR2 (germline): SGHAT, FQNNGV. Here the CDR3 DNA reads TGTGCCAGCAGCGCAAACAGGGGGCCGGTTAATTCACCCCCCCACTTT. It encodes CASSANRGPVNSPPHF.

About this clonotype itself: This may come from a read error, since a much larger clone is one base off. This sequence joins TRBV15 and TRBJ2-1; D unclear. Germline V gives CDR1 LNHNV, CDR2 YYDKDF (reference sequence). V lost 0 bases to trimming and J lost 13 bases, with 16 bases between them. This CDR3 region has 14 residues. DNA of the CDR3: TGTGCCACCAGCAGAGATCACAGCCAAGAGACCCAGTTCTTC. This translates into CATSRDHSQETQFF.

The V gene is TRBV20-1, the J gene TRBJ2-3, with D perhaps TRBD1 (6 bases). From germline, CDR1 is DFQATT and CDR2 SNEGSKA (reference sequence). This CDR3 contains 14 residues. V was shortened by 3 bases and J by 2 bases, with 12 bases between the two germline ends. In DNA form, the CDR3 reads TGCAGTGCTAGCGACAGGCCTTTCACAGATACGCAGTATTTT. It codes for CSASDRPFTDTQYF.

J is TRBJ1-3 and V is TRBV7-9; the D gene is possibly TRBD1 (5 bases). From germline, CDR1 is SEHNR and CDR2 FQNEAQ (reference sequence). V was pared by 4 bases and J by 6 bases, with 19 bases between. The CDR3 length is 16 residues. CDR3 residues: CASSYPLQEAENTIYF. The CDR3 nucleotides read TGTGCCAGCAGCTACCCCTTACAGGAGGCCGAAAACACCATATATTTT.

This clonotype was counted a few times. Written as DNA, the CDR3 is TGCGCCAGCAGTCCGACAGGGTTTACCTACGAGCAGTACTTC. This gives the protein CASSPTGFTYEQYF. The rearrangement links TRBV5-1 to TRBJ2-7; 7 positions match TRBD1. Germline V gene lookup returns CDR1 SGHRS and CDR2 YFSETQ. The CDR3 runs to 14 residues. V shed 5 bases and J 2 bases; nucleotides not matched to a gene: 7.

This clonotype came up a few times. The chain combines TRBV29-1 with TRBJ2-5; D is perhaps TRBD2 (5 bases). The germline V gene has CDR1 SQVTM and CDR2 ANQGSEA. CDR3 length: 16 amino acids. Trimming pared 6 bases from V and 5 bases from J, leaving 25 bases between. CDR3: CSVSAPGLGMGETQYF. The CDR3 DNA reads as TGCAGCGTCTCGGCTCCGGGGTTGGGGATGGGGGAGACCCAGTACTTC.

In its sample, this clonotype was seen a few times. The chain is built from TRBV3-1 and TRBJ2-5, with D possibly matching TRBD2 (5 bases). Germline assignment: CDR1 LGHDT and CDR2 YNNKEL (reference sequence). The CDR3 length is 15 residues. Trimming stripped 0 bases from V and 3 bases from J, with 11 bases between. CDR3 bases: TGTGCCAGCAGCCAAGACCGGGGAGACGAAGAGACCCAGTACTTC. It encodes CASSQDRGDEETQYF.

V usage is TRBV20-1 and J usage is TRBJ2-4, with 10 bases lining up with TRBD2. The DNA end favors TRBJ2-7, so the J call may be wrong. The CDR3 covers 14 residues. Germline CDR1 reads DFQATT; CDR2 reads SNEGSKA (reference sequence). CDR3 sequence: CSARDLLAGDEQYF. In nucleotides, the CDR3 is TGCAGTGCTAGAGATCTGCTAGCGGGGGACGAGCAGTACTTC.

The chain recombines TRBV6-5 with TRBJ2-7, with 7 bases identical to TRBD2. Trimming took 5 bases from V and 4 from J; bases not matched to a gene: 11. Germline CDR1 MNHEY, CDR2 SVGAGI. The CDR3 is made up of 15 amino acids. This CDR3 reads CASSTNGGTPYEQYF. CDR3 in DNA: TGTGCCAGCAGTACCAACGGGGGGACCCCATACGAGCAGTACTTC.

This chain joins TRBV4-2 and TRBJ2-1, with a possible D match to TRBD2 (5 bases). V was shortened by 4 bases and J by 0 bases, with 16 bases between the two germline ends. Germline-derived CDR1 and CDR2 are LGHNA and YNFKEQ. The CDR3 totals 17 residues. As DNA, the CDR3 is TGTGCCAGCAGCCTCAGGACTGGCTTAAGCTCCTACAATGAGCAGTTCTTC. It encodes CASSLRTGLSSYNEQFF.

This clonotype has a handful of counts. The genes are TRBV7-2 and TRBJ1-4; D is ambiguous. In germline, CDR1 is SGHTA, CDR2 FQGNSA. The V end lost 1 base, the J end lost 8 bases, and 11 bases lay between the germline ends. The CDR3 sequence is 14 residues long. The CDR3, as DNA: TGTGCCAGCAGCTTAGATGGGGTCTGGGAAAAACTGTTTTTT. Encoded protein: CASSLDGVWEKLFF. Looking up the rest from reference TRBV7-2 and TRBJ1-4 gives the full variable domain: GAGVSQSPSNKVTEKGKDVELRCDPISGHTALYWYRQSLGQGLEFLIYFQGNSAPDKSGLPSDRFSAERTGGSVSTLTIQRTQQEDSAVYLCASSLDGVWEKLFFGSGTQLSVL.

The rearrangement joins TRBV5-1 to TRBJ2-3; 9 nucleotides line up with TRBD1. Trimming at V came to 1 base and at J to 2 bases, leaving 5 bases not matched to a gene. CDR1 and CDR2 (germline): SGHRS, YFSETQ. The CDR3 runs to 16 residues. The CDR3 bases are TGCGCCAGCAGCTTGAGGGGACAGGGACCCACAGATACGCAGTATTTT. Encoded protein: CASSLRGQGPTDTQYF.

The CDR3: CASSQVMVPSGTYTQYF. The CDR3 nucleotides are TGTGCCAGCAGCCAAGTGATGGTCCCTAGCGGGACATATACGCAGTATTTT. The chain has TRBV3-1 and TRBJ2-3, with TRBD2 matching 9 bases. Germline assignment: CDR1 LGHDT and CDR2 YNNKEL (reference sequence). The trim removed 1 base at V and 7 bases at J, leaving 12 bases unmatched. The CDR3 has 17 residues.

This clonotype was detected once. The rearrangement links TRBV2 to TRBJ2-4; possible D gene TRBD2, 6 bases. The germline gives CDR1 SNHLY, CDR2 FYNNEI. The CDR3 runs to 14 residues. V gave up 7 bases and J gave up 8 bases, with 18 bases separating them. The CDR3 sequence: CASNRQSGGDIQYF. CDR3 DNA sequence: TGTGCCAGCAACCGACAATCCGGGGGTGACATTCAGTACTTC.

This clonotype was found once. The chain is built from TRBV21-1 and TRBJ2-3; the table's D call of TRBD1 was not tested on the DNA. TRBV21-1 is labeled a pseudogene. The CDR3 length is 23 residues. The DNA for the CDR3 is TGTGCCAGCAGCAAAAATGGCACCGACGGGGAGGGGGCTTCGGGACTACGCACAGATACGCAGTATTTT. It yields the protein CASSKNGTDGEGASGLRTDTQYF.

The chain uses TRBV28 and TRBJ1-2, with D possibly TRBD1 on 5 matching bases. Germline-derived CDR1 and CDR2 are MDHEN and SYDVKM. Trimming pared 5 bases from V and 6 bases from J, leaving 22 bases between. CDR3 size: 16 residues. The DNA for the CDR3 is TGTGCCAGCAGTCCCCCCTTTGCCGGGACGAGTAATGGCTACACCTTC. Translating it yields CASSPPFAGTSNGYTF.

This clonotype turned up a few times. V is TRBV5-1 and J is TRBJ2-3; possibly TRBD2 for D (6 bases). V was cut by 7 bases and J by 0 bases, with 9 bases left in between. This CDR3 has 13 residues. Per the germline V gene, CDR1 is SGHRS and CDR2 is YFSETQ. The CDR3 reads CASGTSSTDTQYF. CDR3 coding DNA: TGCGCCAGCGGGACTTCTAGCACAGATACGCAGTATTTT.

This clonotype was counted between two and nine times. The V gene is TRBV4-3, the J gene TRBJ1-4; a weak D match, TRBD1 (6 bases). Germline V lookup: CDR1 LGHNA, CDR2 YSLEER. V lost 0 bases and J 7 bases, leaving 15 bases between the germline ends. The CDR3 sequence is 16 residues long. The CDR3 spells CASSQDRRTVGEKLFF. The CDR3 nucleotides read TGCGCCAGCAGCCAAGATCGACGGACAGTTGGTGAAAAACTGTTTTTT.

The V gene is TRBV20-1, the J gene TRBJ2-1, with a tentative D call TRBD1 (5 bases). The CDR3 is 13 amino acids. Trimming stripped 6 bases from V and 6 bases from J, with 15 bases between. The V gene's germline CDR1 is DFQATT and CDR2 SNEGSKA (reference sequence). The CDR3 region is CSASIRVGNEQFF. The CDR3 nucleotides are TGCAGTGCATCCATCAGGGTCGGCAATGAGCAGTTCTTC.

This chain connects TRBV11-2 to TRBJ2-3, with 9 positions matching TRBD1. This CDR3 is 15 amino acids long. Germline V gene sequence: CDR1 SGHAT, CDR2 FQNNGV. V shed 7 bases and J 4 bases; nucleotides not matched to a gene: 9. CDR3 amino acids: CASKKKGTGSDTQYF. CDR3 sequence (DNA): TGTGCCAGCAAAAAGAAGGGGACAGGGTCAGATACGCAGTATTTT.

The chain uses TRBV20-1 and TRBJ1-1; D remains unclear. This CDR3 contains 12 residues. Germline CDR1 is DFQATT and CDR2 is SNEGSKA (reference sequence). DNA of the CDR3: TGCAGCCCTCCCAACCCCTACACTGAAGCTTTCTTT. Its translation: CSPPNPYTEAFF.

As regards this clonotype: A much larger clone lies one base from this, so it may be a read error. V is TRBV7-2 and J is TRBJ2-5; possibly TRBD1 or TRBD2 for D (5 bases each). The DNA matches TRBJ2-7 better at its end, which makes the J call doubtful. CDR1 and CDR2 (germline): SGHTA, FQGNSA. The CDR3 runs 12 residues. The CDR3 loop reads CANSSGGYEQYF. The CDR3 DNA sequence: TGTGCCAACAGCTCTGGGGGCTACGAGCAGTACTTC.